The rows below give T cell receptor beta chains drawn from one sample of a study of high-grade serous ovarian cancer treatment subgroups. The method was immunoSEQ multiplex PCR; TCRdb's version includes in-frame clones alone and lacks a portion of them. Here the sample spans over 6,000 clones, roughly 79% being singletons. The material sequenced was tumor tissue. The source is a human donor with high-grade serous ovarian cancer. Each CDR3 is given with its conserved first and last residue. A D gene is named only where the DNA matches it firmly. Clone size appears in some rows only: once, few, many, or a class for an expanded clone.

clone_size: once
v_call: TRBV7-8
d_call: TRBD1
j_call: TRBJ2-5
cdr3_nt: TGTGCCAGCAGCTCTGACAGGGGCTCGAGTCGGCAGTACTTC
cdr3_aa: CASSSDRGSSRQYF

clone_size: .
v_call: TRBV4-3
d_call: .
j_call: TRBJ1-2
cdr3_nt: TGCGCCAGCAGCCAAGAGTGGACAGAATATGGCTACACCTTC
cdr3_aa: CASSQEWTEYGYTF

clone_size: .
v_call: TRBV2
d_call: TRBD1
j_call: TRBJ1-4
cdr3_nt: TGTGCCAGCAGAGTCGGGACAGGGGGCCCTGAAAAACTGTTTTTT
cdr3_aa: CASRVGTGGPEKLFF

clone_size: .
v_call: TRBV5-1
d_call: .
j_call: TRBJ2-7
cdr3_nt: TGCGCCAGCAGCTTGGAACCGAGCTCCTACGAGCAGTACTTC
cdr3_aa: CASSLEPSSYEQYF

clone_size: .
v_call: TRBV15
d_call: TRBD2
j_call: TRBJ2-3
cdr3_nt: TGTGCCACCAGGCCAGCGGGGGGGCTAGATACGCAGTATTTT
cdr3_aa: CATRPAGGLDTQYF

clone_size: .
v_call: TRBV30
d_call: .
j_call: TRBJ1-6
cdr3_nt: TGTGCCTGGAACATCGGCAGAAGCTCCTATAATTCACCCCTCCACTTT
cdr3_aa: CAWNIGRSSYNSPLHF

clone_size: .
v_call: TRBV5-1
d_call: TRBD2
j_call: TRBJ2-2
cdr3_nt: TGCGCCAGCAGCTTGGAGAGTCCGGGGGGGGGCACCGGGGAGCTGTTTTTT
cdr3_aa: CASSLESPGGGTGELFF

clone_size: .
v_call: TRBV6-6
d_call: TRBD1
j_call: TRBJ1-5
cdr3_nt: TGTGCCAGCAGCATAACAGGGGGTGGTCAGCCCCAGCATTTT
cdr3_aa: CASSITGGGQPQHF

clone_size: once
v_call: TRBV5-6
d_call: TRBD1
j_call: TRBJ2-7
cdr3_nt: TGTGCCAGCAGCCCCTACGACGGGACAGGAAGGGAGCAGTACTTC
cdr3_aa: CASSPYDGTGREQYF

clone_size: .
v_call: TRBV2
d_call: .
j_call: TRBJ2-2
cdr3_nt: TGTGCCAGCAGGAAACAGAACGTGGTGAACACCGGGGAGCTGTTTTTT
cdr3_aa: CASRKQNVVNTGELFF

clone_size: .
v_call: TRBV5-1
d_call: .
j_call: TRBJ2-7
cdr3_nt: TGCGCCAGCAGCTTGGGGCTAGCGTTATCCTACGAGCAGTACTTC
cdr3_aa: CASSLGLALSYEQYF

clone_size: .
v_call: TRBV29-1
d_call: .
j_call: TRBJ1-3
cdr3_nt: TGCAGCGTTGTGAGGGGACCAGGAAACACCATATATTTT
cdr3_aa: CSVVRGPGNTIYF

clone_size: .
v_call: TRBV19
d_call: .
j_call: TRBJ2-3
cdr3_nt: TGTGCCAGTAGTATATCTCAGCCGACGGGGGATACGCAGTATTTT
cdr3_aa: CASSISQPTGDTQYF

clone_size: .
v_call: TRBV7-2
d_call: .
j_call: TRBJ2-2
cdr3_nt: TGTGCCAGCAGCTTACGGGTAAACACCGGGGAGCTGTTTTTT
cdr3_aa: CASSLRVNTGELFF

clone_size: .
v_call: TRBV7-2
d_call: .
j_call: TRBJ2-3
cdr3_nt: TGTGCCAGCAGCTTGGTGGGGTGGTCAGATACGCAGTATTTT
cdr3_aa: CASSLVGWSDTQYF

clone_size: .
v_call: TRBV5-4
d_call: TRBD1
j_call: TRBJ2-2
cdr3_nt: TGTGCCAGCAGCTCCCAGACAGGGTTGGATACCGGGGAGCTGTTTTTT
cdr3_aa: CASSSQTGLDTGELFF

clone_size: once
v_call: TRBV10-2
d_call: .
j_call: TRBJ2-2
cdr3_nt: TGCGCCAGCAGGAGGGGGGGCGCCGGGGAGCTGTTTTTT
cdr3_aa: CASRRGGAGELFF

clone_size: .
v_call: TRBV7-2
d_call: .
j_call: TRBJ1-6
cdr3_nt: TGTGCCAGCCAGCAGGGCGGCAATTCACCCCTCCACTTT
cdr3_aa: CASQQGGNSPLHF

clone_size: .
v_call: TRBV19
d_call: TRBD2
j_call: TRBJ2-5
cdr3_nt: TGTGCCAGTAACTATCGGGGGGGTGGCCGGGAGACCCAGTACTTC
cdr3_aa: CASNYRGGGRETQYF

clone_size: .
v_call: TRBV5-4
d_call: TRBD1
j_call: TRBJ2-7
cdr3_nt: TGTGCCAGCAGCTCGGACAGGGGGCTTAAGTCCTACGAGCAGTACTTC
cdr3_aa: CASSSDRGLKSYEQYF

clone_size: .
v_call: TRBV10-2
d_call: .
j_call: TRBJ1-4
cdr3_nt: TGCGCCAGCGAGCAGGGCAGGGGCGAAAAACTGTTTTTT
cdr3_aa: CASEQGRGEKLFF

clone_size: .
v_call: TRBV27
d_call: TRBD1
j_call: TRBJ1-1
cdr3_nt: TGTGCCAGCAGTTTATCCCGGGACAGACGGGGCACTGAAGCTTTCTTT
cdr3_aa: CASSLSRDRRGTEAFF

clone_size: .
v_call: TRBV2
d_call: TRBD1
j_call: TRBJ2-5
cdr3_nt: TGTGCCAGCAGTCGGACAGGTGTAGTAGAGACCCAGTACTTC
cdr3_aa: CASSRTGVVETQYF

clone_size: .
v_call: TRBV4-1
d_call: .
j_call: TRBJ2-1
cdr3_nt: TGCGCCAGCAGCCAAAGGCCCGACCCTTCTAACAATGAGCAGTTCTTC
cdr3_aa: CASSQRPDPSNNEQFF

clone_size: .
v_call: TRBV30
d_call: TRBD2
j_call: TRBJ2-2
cdr3_nt: TGTGCCTGGAGTGTACGTACTAGCGGGCCTCCCGGGGAGCTGTTTTTT
cdr3_aa: CAWSVRTSGPPGELFF

clone_size: .
v_call: TRBV2
d_call: .
j_call: TRBJ1-1
cdr3_nt: TGTGCCAGCAAGCGGCAGGGAGAGGACACTGAAGCTTTCTTT
cdr3_aa: CASKRQGEDTEAFF

clone_size: .
v_call: TRBV6-5
d_call: .
j_call: TRBJ2-1
cdr3_nt: TGTGCCAGCAGTACCAGCCGGGACACCGGGACTAAGTTCTTC
cdr3_aa: CASSTSRDTGTKFF

clone_size: .
v_call: TRBV2
d_call: TRBD1
j_call: TRBJ1-5
cdr3_nt: TGTGCCAGCAGTAGGGACAGGGGTGTTCAGCCCCAGCATTTT
cdr3_aa: CASSRDRGVQPQHF

clone_size: .
v_call: TRBV19
d_call: .
j_call: TRBJ2-2
cdr3_nt: TGTGCCAGTAACACATGGGGGGCACAGGGAAGGAACACCGGGGAGCTGTTTTTT
cdr3_aa: CASNTWGAQGRNTGELFF

clone_size: .
v_call: TRBV5-4
d_call: .
j_call: TRBJ1-2
cdr3_nt: TGTGCCAGCAGCTTGGCCGGGATTGGCTACACCTTC
cdr3_aa: CASSLAGIGYTF

clone_size: .
v_call: TRBV13
d_call: TRBD1
j_call: TRBJ1-4
cdr3_nt: TGTGCCAGCAGCTTACAGGGGGGCGGCGTTAATGAAAAACTGTTTTTT
cdr3_aa: CASSLQGGGVNEKLFF

clone_size: .
v_call: TRBV7-9
d_call: .
j_call: TRBJ1-2
cdr3_nt: TGTGCCAGCAGCTTATGGGTCGGGGCTAACTATGGCTACACCTTC
cdr3_aa: CASSLWVGANYGYTF

clone_size: few
v_call: TRBV5-8
d_call: TRBD1
j_call: TRBJ2-7
cdr3_nt: TGTGCCAGCAGCTTGGCTGGAACAGGGGTGTACGAGCAGTACTTC
cdr3_aa: CASSLAGTGVYEQYF

clone_size: .
v_call: TRBV7-2
d_call: .
j_call: TRBJ2-7
cdr3_nt: TGTGCCAGCAGCTTAGCCTTAGCTCCTGCGGGGGCCTCTATCCACCTCTACGAGCAGTACTTC
cdr3_aa: CASSLALAPAGASIHLYEQYF

clone_size: .
v_call: TRBV19
d_call: .
j_call: TRBJ1-6
cdr3_nt: TGTGCCAGTAGTACGGCCGGAGCTAATTCACCCCTCCACTTT
cdr3_aa: CASSTAGANSPLHF

clone_size: .
v_call: TRBV5-5
d_call: TRBD1
j_call: TRBJ1-1
cdr3_nt: TGTGCCAGCAGTCGGGGACAGGACCCCAGGGACACTGAAGCTTTCTTT
cdr3_aa: CASSRGQDPRDTEAFF

clone_size: .
v_call: TRBV7-2
d_call: .
j_call: TRBJ1-2
cdr3_nt: TGTGCCAGCAGCTTAGTGTCGGGAAGGAACTATGGCTACACCTTC
cdr3_aa: CASSLVSGRNYGYTF

clone_size: .
v_call: TRBV11-3
d_call: .
j_call: TRBJ2-1
cdr3_nt: TGTGCCAGCAGCCCGGGACCTCCTCTTTACAATGAGCAGTTCTTC
cdr3_aa: CASSPGPPLYNEQFF

clone_size: .
v_call: TRBV5-1
d_call: TRBD2
j_call: TRBJ2-1
cdr3_nt: TGCGCCAGCAGCTTGGGGACTAGCGGGAGGAAAAAGCAGTTCTTC
cdr3_aa: CASSLGTSGRKKQFF

clone_size: .
v_call: TRBV2
d_call: TRBD1
j_call: TRBJ1-2
cdr3_nt: TGTGCCAGCAGGGCAGGGACAGGCGGATCTAACTATGGCTACACCTTC
cdr3_aa: CASRAGTGGSNYGYTF

clone_size: once
v_call: TRBV18
d_call: .
j_call: TRBJ1-2
cdr3_nt: TGTGCCAGCTCAGGGATCGATGGCTACACCTTC
cdr3_aa: CASSGIDGYTF

clone_size: .
v_call: TRBV4-2
d_call: .
j_call: TRBJ2-5
cdr3_nt: TGTGCCAGCAGCCAAGATCCGGGAAGTCAGACCCAGTACTTC
cdr3_aa: CASSQDPGSQTQYF

clone_size: .
v_call: TRBV5-1
d_call: TRBD2
j_call: TRBJ2-7
cdr3_nt: TGCGCCAGCAGCTTGGTCTTCAGCGGGGGGGTCTACGAGCAGTACTTC
cdr3_aa: CASSLVFSGGVYEQYF

clone_size: .
v_call: TRBV6-1
d_call: TRBD2
j_call: TRBJ2-3
cdr3_nt: TGTGCCAGCGAGAAGGAGCGGGGGCTTGGGGGCACGCAGTATTTT
cdr3_aa: CASEKERGLGGTQYF

clone_size: .
v_call: TRBV5-6
d_call: TRBD2
j_call: TRBJ2-5
cdr3_nt: TGTGCCAGCAGCTCTAGGGAGACTAGCGGGTGGGAAGAGACCCAGTACTTC
cdr3_aa: CASSSRETSGWEETQYF

clone_size: .
v_call: TRBV6-5
d_call: TRBD1
j_call: TRBJ1-5
cdr3_nt: TGTGCCAGCAGCATAACAGGGGGTGGTCAGCCCCAGCATTTT
cdr3_aa: CASSITGGGQPQHF

clone_size: .
v_call: TRBV5-4
d_call: TRBD2
j_call: TRBJ2-5
cdr3_nt: TGTGCCAGCAGCCGCGGGGGGGCATACGGGGAGACCCAGTACTTC
cdr3_aa: CASSRGGAYGETQYF

clone_size: .
v_call: TRBV9
d_call: .
j_call: TRBJ1-4
cdr3_nt: TGTGCCAGCAGCCGTGCAGGGGAAAAACTGTTTTTT
cdr3_aa: CASSRAGEKLFF

clone_size: .
v_call: TRBV7-2
d_call: .
j_call: TRBJ2-7
cdr3_nt: TGTGCCAGCAGCTTATGGTCAGGGGCCGAGCAGTACTTC
cdr3_aa: CASSLWSGAEQYF

clone_size: few
v_call: TRBV14
d_call: .
j_call: TRBJ1-1
cdr3_nt: TGTGCCAGCAGCCAGACGACCCCGGGGGTCACTGAAGCTTTCTTT
cdr3_aa: CASSQTTPGVTEAFF

clone_size: .
v_call: TRBV5-1
d_call: .
j_call: TRBJ1-2
cdr3_nt: TGCGCCGGAAAGACACAGCCCGGGGTTGGCTATGGCTACACCTTC
cdr3_aa: CAGKTQPGVGYGYTF

clone_size: .
v_call: TRBV4-1
d_call: .
j_call: TRBJ1-1
cdr3_nt: TGCGCCAGCAGCCAAGAACGGGACACTGAAGCTTTCTTT
cdr3_aa: CASSQERDTEAFF

clone_size: .
v_call: TRBV7-2
d_call: .
j_call: TRBJ2-1
cdr3_nt: TGTGCCAGCAGCTTATTTAGGGGGACCGACAATGAGCAGTTCTTC
cdr3_aa: CASSLFRGTDNEQFF

clone_size: .
v_call: TRBV7-3
d_call: .
j_call: TRBJ2-2
cdr3_nt: TGTGCCAGCAGCTCCCGGGCGGATCCTACTAACACCGGGGAGCTGTTTTTT
cdr3_aa: CASSSRADPTNTGELFF